Included here is one T cell receptor beta chain sequence, with context. It has no known antigen specificity. No base qualities exist here, and no much larger clone lies one base off it. The immunoSEQ hsTCRB v3.0 assay was used at survey level resolution to sequence the TRB variable region. TRB sequencing targeted a depth of about 40,000-50,000 T-cell genomes per sample. Pooled TRB libraries were sequenced on an Illumina MiSeq with a v3 150-cycle kit. For the original study's pipeline: Repertoire analysis ran in R within a reproducible Nextflow workflow covering QC, data transformation and analysis. LymphoSeq2, an R package for exploring AIRR-Seq data, was used to implement the custom analyses. Several samples that produced fewer than 5000 total TRB sequences were removed, so 150 to 200 HIV repertoires were analyzed. Among the 180 to 200 retained HIV repertoires, 55 to 60 were collected before ART initiation and roughly 130 were collected after ART initiation. Repertoires were downsampled to 5000 TRB nucleotide sequences, and summary statistics were averaged over 100 downsampling iterations. Only TRB sequences with CDR3 regions of at least seven amino acids were retained for analysis. A Shannon entropy-derived clonality score and the Gini coefficient were used to measure diversity. In the repertoire networks, any two of the top 5000 CDR3 amino acid sequences were linked whenever the two sequences differed by an edit distance of one. For TRB CDR3 amino acid sequences, antigen specificity groups and MHC restriction were predicted with GLIPH2. To flag known CMV, EBV, HIV or tissue antigen associations, CDR3 amino acid sequences were matched against VDJdb and McPAS-TCR. Pre-ART, post-ART and control groups were compared with Wilcoxon signed-rank tests and Holm-Bonferroni correction. Imported from immuneACCESS, the table was reduced by TCRdb to in-frame sequences with V and J called. These copies leave out some clones; in studies compared against another copy, an unresolved V gene accounts for under half, and the cause of the remainder is not known. The V and J calls and clone size were taken over from that table, and D and trimming were inferred from the DNA. The table for this sample lists under 20,000 clones; around nine tenths of them were counted only once. The ten largest make up about 10% of the sample.

The V end gives up 5 bases and the J end 5 bases, leaving 4 bases in the junction not matched to a gene. CDR3 length: 14 amino acids, cysteine to phenylalanine. This entry keeps only the CDR3 DNA: 42 bases, framed from base 1. The germline V gene (reference sequence) yields LNHNV for CDR1 and YYDKDF for CDR2. To be included, a participant needed at least one PBMC sample from before ART initiation plus at least two post-ART samples. Every participant with HIV received treatment in the United States of America. Before DNA extraction, cryopreserved samples containing roughly 0.9-11 million PBMC were thawed and washed. At the time of the earliest PBMC sample for each participant with HIV, ages ranged from roughly 20 to 60 years. PBMC samples were contributed by each participant from 1-4 timepoints before ART initiation and 2-8 timepoints after ART initiation, with a median of 7 samples. For every participant, serial HIV viral load, CD4+ T-cell count, ART history and demographic data were obtained. A Qiagen kit on a QIAcube was used to extract genomic DNA from unsorted PBMC, with samples processed in batches of 12.

The record originates from a study of long-term antiretroviral therapy in people with HIV (dated by TCRdb to between 2022 and 2023). Regarding the complete study: The earliest samples were collected roughly a decade before the 2015 WHO recommendation for immediate ART, at a time when ART was usually postponed until CD4 counts fell. A retrospective serial study tested whether ART initiation and durable HIV suppression were associated with changes in peripheral blood TRB repertoire composition and diversity. A total of roughly 200 cryopreserved PBMC samples came from approximately 30 adults with confirmed HIV infection and were collected serially over a mean of approximately six years (range 1-12). Of the roughly 32 participants with HIV, about a dozen were female. No cross-contamination during QIAcube processing was seen in test extractions of a monoclonal T-cell line run alongside around 34 polyclonal samples.

The research as a whole found: Since PBMC availability was limited, sequencing covered only the TCR beta chain, with no alpha chain pairing. Expanded TRB clones identified before ART initiation dominated the repertoire across all time points, though the dominance fluctuated and decreased in many PLHIV after ART. Starting ART was linked to a significant rise in TRB diversity, yet even with long-term ART the diversity remained significantly lower than in transplant donor controls. Inferences about post-ART repertoire changes were limited because no data were available on ART adherence, viral resistance or therapy changes. HIV repertoires had narrower CDR3 length ranges than controls, and the network structure suggested an antigen-experienced repertoire that shifted only slightly toward naive after ART. Samples dated from 2004 to 2017, and the ART regimens used may be less effective than current ones. Because pre-ART samples had limited cell numbers, unsorted PBMC were profiled rather than sorted CD4+ and CD8+ T cells.

The chain joins TRBV15 to TRBJ1-5; the central 9 bases match TRBD1. The source is a man aged 40-49 years with HIV. Sequenced material: unsorted PBMCs, taken 0.5 years after starting antiretroviral therapy. The nucleotides read TGTGCCACCAGCGGAGGGACAGGGCATCAGCCCCAGCATTTT. Translated, it reads CATSGGTGHQPQHF.